One T cell receptor beta chain is described in this entry. Authors' analysis steps: Estimation of nucleated cell counts relied on the amplification of reference gene primers. Sequencing used immunoSEQ multiplex PCR; TCRdb keeps in-frame clones, though not all of them. D and trimming come from the DNA, and the V and J calls and clone size come from that table. Altogether around 99,000 clones are present, around 82% being singletons, with the ten largest covering roughly 8.4%. The entry originates in a study of blood T cell repertoires in COVID-19. Study-level background: PBMCs, B-cell-depleted T cells, or T cells were the source of the cDNA or gDNA that made up the material.

Germline lookup yields CDR1 MGHRA and CDR2 YSYEKL. CDR3 length: 15 amino acids. Trimming removed 1 base from V and 4 bases from J; junction bases left unmatched: 5. Input material: peripheral blood. The origin of this receptor is a man in his forties or fifties who had recovered from COVID-19. The chain joins TRBV4-1 to TRBJ2-7, with TRBD1 matching over 9 bases. The CDR3 region has the DNA TGCGCCAGCAGCCAAGTGTGGGACAGGGAGTACGAGCAGTACTTC. Its translation: CASSQVWDREYEQYF.